What follows is one T cell receptor beta chain and its context. As yet, its antigen is unknown. The data derive from a study of cytomegalovirus exposure and HLA in healthy donors. Whole-study results and caveats: The classifier, whose performance was assessed in both the original and validation cohorts, reportedly diagnosed cytomegalovirus status with high specificity and sensitivity. It was reported that TCR beta sequences correctly inferred the HLA-A and HLA-B alleles for most subjects.

With 5 bases removed from V and 2 bases from J, the gap between germline ends came to 24 bases. This CDR3 contains 18 residues. Per the germline V gene, CDR1 is SGHVS and CDR2 is FNYEAQ. 60 Vbeta and 13 Jbeta primers were used in PCR. Per the study methods: Counted up in a later analysis, unique TCR beta chains came to some 80 million, with around 9.9 million shared. The repertoire was sequenced with immunoSEQ multiplex PCR; TCRdb's copy has only in-frame clones and lacks some. V and J calls and clone size are copied from that table; D and trimming were computed from the DNA. The sample yields about 140,000 clones, 66% seen once.

The sequenced sample was PBMCs. This clonotype originated in a woman aged 55-70 years in good health and CMV-seronegative. V and J are TRBV7-6 and TRBJ1-1; D may be TRBD1 (6 bases). CDR3 residues: CASSNIGGARQPNTEAFF. DNA for the CDR3: TGTGCCAGCAGCAATATTGGGGGGGCAAGGCAACCAAACACTGAAGCTTTCTTT.